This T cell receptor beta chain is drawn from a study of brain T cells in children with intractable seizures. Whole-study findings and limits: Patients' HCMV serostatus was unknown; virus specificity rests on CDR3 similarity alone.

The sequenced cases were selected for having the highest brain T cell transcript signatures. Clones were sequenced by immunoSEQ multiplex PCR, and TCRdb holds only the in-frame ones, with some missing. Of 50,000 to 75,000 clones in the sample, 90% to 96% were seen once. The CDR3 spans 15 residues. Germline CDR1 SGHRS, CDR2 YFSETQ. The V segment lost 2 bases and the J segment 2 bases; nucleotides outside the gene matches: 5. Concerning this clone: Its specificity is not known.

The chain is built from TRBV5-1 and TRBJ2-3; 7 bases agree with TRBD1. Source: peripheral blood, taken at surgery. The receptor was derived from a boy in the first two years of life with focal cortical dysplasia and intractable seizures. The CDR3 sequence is CASSFIQGNTDTQYF. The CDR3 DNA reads TGCGCCAGCAGCTTTATACAGGGGAACACAGATACGCAGTATTTT.